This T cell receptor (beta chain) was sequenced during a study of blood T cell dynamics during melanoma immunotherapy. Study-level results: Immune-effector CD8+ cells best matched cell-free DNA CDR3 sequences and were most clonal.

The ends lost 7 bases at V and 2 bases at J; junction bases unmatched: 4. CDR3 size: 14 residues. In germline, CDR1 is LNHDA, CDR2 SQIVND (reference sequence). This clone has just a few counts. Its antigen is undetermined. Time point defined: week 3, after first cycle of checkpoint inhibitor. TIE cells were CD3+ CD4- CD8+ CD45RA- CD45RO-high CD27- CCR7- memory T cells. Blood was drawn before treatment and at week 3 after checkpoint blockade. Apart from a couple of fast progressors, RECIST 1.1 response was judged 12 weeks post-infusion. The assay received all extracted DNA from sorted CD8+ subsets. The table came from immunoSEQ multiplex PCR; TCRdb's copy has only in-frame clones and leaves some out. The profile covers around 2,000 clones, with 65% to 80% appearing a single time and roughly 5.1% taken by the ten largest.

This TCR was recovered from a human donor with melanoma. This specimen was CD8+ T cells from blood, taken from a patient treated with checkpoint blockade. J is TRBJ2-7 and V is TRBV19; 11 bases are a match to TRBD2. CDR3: CASTGTSGPYEQYF. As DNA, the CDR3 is TGTGCCAGTACCGGGACTAGCGGTCCCTACGAGCAGTACTTC.